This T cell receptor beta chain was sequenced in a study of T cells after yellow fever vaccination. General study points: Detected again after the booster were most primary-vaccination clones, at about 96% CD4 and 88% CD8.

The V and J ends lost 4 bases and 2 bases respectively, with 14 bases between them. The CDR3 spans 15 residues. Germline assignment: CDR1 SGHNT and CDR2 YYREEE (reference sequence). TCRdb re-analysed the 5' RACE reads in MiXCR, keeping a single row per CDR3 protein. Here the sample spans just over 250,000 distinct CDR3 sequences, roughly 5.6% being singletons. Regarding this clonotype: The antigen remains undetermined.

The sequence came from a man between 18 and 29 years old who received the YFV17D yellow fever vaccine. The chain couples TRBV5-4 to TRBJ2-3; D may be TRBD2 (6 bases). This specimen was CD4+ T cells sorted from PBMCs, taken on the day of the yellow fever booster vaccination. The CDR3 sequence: CASSLWGVYTDTQYF. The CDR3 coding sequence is TGTGCCAGCAGCCTGTGGGGGGTCTACACAGATACGCAGTATTTT.